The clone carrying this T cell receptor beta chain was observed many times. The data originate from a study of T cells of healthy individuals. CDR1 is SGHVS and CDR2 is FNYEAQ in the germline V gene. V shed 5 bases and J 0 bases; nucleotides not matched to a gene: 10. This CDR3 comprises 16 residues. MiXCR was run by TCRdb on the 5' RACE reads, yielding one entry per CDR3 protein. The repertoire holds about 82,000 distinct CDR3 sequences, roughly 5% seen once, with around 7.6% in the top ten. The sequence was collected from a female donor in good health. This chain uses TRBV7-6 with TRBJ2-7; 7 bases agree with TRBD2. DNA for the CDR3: TGTGCCAGCAGCCCCAACGCGGGGGTATCCTCCTACGAGCAGTACTTC. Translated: CASSPNAGVSSYEQYF.